This T cell receptor (beta chain) was captured in a study of blood T cell repertoires in COVID-19. Study-level information: The cDNA or gDNA used as material had been derived from T cells, B-cell-depleted T cells, or PBMCs.

Germline V gene data show CDR1 as MNHNY and CDR2 as SVGAGI (reference sequence). This CDR3 region has 17 residues. The J segment lost 0 bases and the V segment lost 5 bases, leaving 10 bases of the junction unmatched. Under the authors' procedure: By means of reference gene primer amplification, nucleated cell counts were estimated. Repertoires were generated with immunoSEQ multiplex PCR, while TCRdb's copy carries only in-frame clones and drops some. D and trimming come from the DNA, and the V and J calls and clone size come from that table. The sample has 55,000 or so clones; around 90% are singletons. Enrollment of patients from Seattle took place during active infection, with longitudinal follow-up.

The receptor was derived from a man in his forties with COVID-19, enrolled during active disease. The V gene is TRBV6-6, the J gene TRBJ1-5; 7 bases are shared with TRBD1. The specimen sequenced was peripheral blood. CDR3 in amino acids: CASSLGTVKYSNQPQHF. CDR3 in DNA: TGTGCCAGCAGTCTGGGGACAGTTAAATATAGCAATCAGCCCCAGCATTTT.